This T cell receptor (beta chain) is from a study of cytomegalovirus exposure and HLA in healthy donors listed by TCRdb under 2017. With respect to the entire study: An earlier analysis of roughly 630 of the donors reported roughly 300 Gb of sequence data and roughly 100 million unique TCR beta sequences from about 200 million T cells. Among 300 to 500 genotyped donors of the cohort, an average of around 250,000 unique TCR beta nucleotide sequences was sequenced per donor, of which 15% to 20% were non-productive. Both class I and class II loci were covered by HLA typing, at four-digit resolution. Donor age, sex, ethnicity and CMV serostatus were compiled alongside the repertoire data. The study combined high-throughput TCR immunosequencing, statistical association of individual TCRs with disease status, and machine learning to predict cytomegalovirus infection status. Rather than drawing on any new phenotypic data, the later analysis identified candidate immune exposures from TCR beta sequences and the way those sequences occurred across donors. About five DR-DQ haplotypes were treated as single units for association and clustering because of strong linkage in the cohort. Of the roughly 430 genotyped donors, approximately 83% fell in the genetic ancestry cluster associated with self-reported Caucasian donors. Roughly 300 gigabases of sequencing data and 70 million to 100 million unique TCR sequences were included in an early release covering about 700 HLA-typed donors. A later analysis re-analyzed previously published TCR beta repertoires from approximately 700 donors and added high-resolution HLA genotyping to study TCR occurrence patterns. To decide whether each TCR beta V gene segment behaved as functional or pseudogenic, an earlier analysis of approximately 620 of the donors relied on high-throughput TCR beta sequencing. A separate validation cohort of more than 100 different subjects was used in addition to the roughly 700-subject first cohort. Typing coverage differed by locus: A, B, C, DRB1 and DQB1 were typed in about 620-640 donors, DQA1 in approximately 520, DPA1 in around 610, and DPB1 in about 450. The study aimed to test whether cataloging public T cell receptors could reveal signatures of past pathogen exposure. In a later genetic analysis, genome-wide SNP genotypes for about 55% of the roughly 670 donors were used, and that subset was treated as a discovery cohort. All discovery cohort repertoires had been generated on a single sequencing platform. The study used immunosequencing to profile the T cell repertoires of 600 to 850 subjects and linked those repertoires to cytomegalovirus serostatus.

Receptors were amplified or captured by the immunoSEQ multiplex PCR assay. The multiplex PCR relied on a mix of 60 forward primers for TCR Vbeta segments and 13 reverse primers for TCR Jbeta segments. The CDR3 region of rearranged TCR beta genes was amplified from genomic DNA by a multiplex PCR assay. Amplified TCR beta libraries were sequenced as 87-base-pair reads on the Illumina HiSeq System. Per the source publication's procedure: In a later analysis, about 80 million unique TCR beta chains were counted across the 500 to 850 repertoires, and around 11 million of these chains were shared by at least two donors. Raw reads were error-corrected and collapsed into unique sequences with a nearest-neighbor algorithm that merged closely related sequences to remove PCR and sequencing errors. V, D and J gene segments were assigned by aligning CDR3 sequences to IMGT reference sequences. For a sequence to be retained, at least a six-nucleotide match to both a V gene segment and a J gene segment was required. A rearrangement counted as productive if the CDR3 had no stop codons and remained in frame with V and J, and every other rearrangement counted as non-productive. CDR3 was defined by IMGT convention, running from the second conserved V-encoded cysteine to the conserved J-encoded phenylalanine. In an earlier analysis of roughly 610 of the donors, sequences lacking an unambiguous match to a single V gene segment were excluded. An earlier analysis of 500 to 700 of the donors classified V segments as functional when productive rearrangements were above 56.7% and as segregating when the standard deviation between donors was above 5%. A statistical classification framework was developed to diagnose cytomegalovirus status using the catalog of TCR beta chain sequences. In a later analysis, V and J genes were assigned by comparing TCR nucleotide sequences against IMGT/GENE-DB human TR gene sequences. A later analysis assigned CDR3 sequences and most-parsimonious VDJ recombination scenarios with the TCRdist pipeline. In a later analysis, every TCR beta chain was defined by the combination of its CDR3 amino acid sequence and its V-gene family, and reads without a unique V-gene family were dropped. A later analysis removed over 500 highly shared, low-generation-probability nucleotide sequences to deal with suspected cross-contamination and a sequencing artifact. In a later analysis, a clonal expansion index was calculated for each public chain from normalized within-repertoire ranks of inferred template counts. In a later analysis, generation probabilities were computed with a VDJ recombination model fitted to out-of-frame rearrangements, and the resulting probabilities were checked against IGoR. A later analysis scored TCR-TCR, TCR-HLA and TCR-CMV co-occurrence with hypergeometric tests, applying a repertoire-size bias correction to TCR pairs. In a later analysis, false discovery rates were estimated by permuting HLA or CMV assignments 20 times. A later analysis grouped co-occurring TCRs with DBSCAN, adding TCRdist sequence similarity when clustering within HLA-allele-positive subsets. For co-occurrence clustering, repertoires with fewer than 30,000 or more than 120,000 public chains were excluded, along with roughly 5 repertoires with anomalous nucleotide sharing. Drawn from immuneACCESS, this table holds only the in-frame rearrangements with V and J called that TCRdb kept. Clones are partly lost; checked studies trace under half to an unresolved V gene and leave the rest unexplained. V and J calls and clone size are given by that table; D and trimming were obtained from the DNA. Within this sample are about 150,000 clones, with roughly 83% of them counted one time only. Approximately 8% of the sample goes to the ten largest clones.

As for this clone: No antigen is known for it. Nothing much larger sits one base from this clone, and base qualities are not available.

Overall study outcomes, separate from this receptor: A later analysis found that HLA-associated TCR beta chains were more clonally expanded and had lower generation probabilities than equally common non-associated chains. In a later genetic analysis, a missense DCLRE1C variant was associated with V-gene and J-gene trimming of TCR beta chains, and the association was replicated in an independent cohort. At a false discovery rate of 0.05, a later analysis linked 16,000 or so TCR beta sequences to specific HLA alleles. The cohort was sequenced for TCR beta chains only, and without alpha or paired-chain data the features that could be detected were limited. The study gave a list of under 200 TCR beta chains associated with cytomegalovirus. While some public TCRs were present in many individuals, most TCR sequences turned up only very rarely across donors. Linkage disequilibrium might explain the correlated functional status among segregating V segments, but an unknown experimental factor could not be excluded. It was suggested by the authors that the approach could potentially be generalized to other disease states and immunological phenotypes. When HLA alleles, especially DR and DQ, strongly co-occurred, TCR associations were difficult to assign to individual alleles. In a later analysis, several top co-occurrence clusters were reported to appear linked to parvovirus B19, influenza, CMV and Epstein-Barr virus. Broadly in line with IMGT annotations, most TCR beta V segments showed up in productive rearrangements about 87% or about 30% of the time in an earlier analysis of some 590 of the donors. A further reported finding was that TCR beta sequences accurately predicted the HLA-A and HLA-B alleles for most subjects in the first cohort. The only immune exposure information available for the cohort was CMV serostatus. A cluster of highly shared sequence variants was judged likely to be a technical artifact of the sequencing pipeline. A later genetic analysis reported fewer N-insertions in productive TCRs among donors in an Asian-associated ancestry cluster than the roughly 720-donor mean. Because counts were too low, seventeen rarely observed V segments, including chromosome 9 orphons, were left out of the earlier analysis of approximately 580 of the donors. In vitro tests confirmed that a few of the cytomegalovirus-associated TCR beta chains recognize cytomegalovirus antigens. The classifier was reported to diagnose cytomegalovirus status with high specificity and sensitivity in both the original cohort and the validation cohort. A later analysis found that TCR association rates varied across HLA loci, with DRB1 alleles showing the most associated TCRs and HLA-C alleles the fewest. Roughly uniform sequencing depth across donors was assumed in presence/absence analyses, although this assumption may not hold. A later analysis found that most CMV-associated TCR beta chains appeared HLA-restricted, with HLA associations seemingly driven largely by CMV exposure. HLA typing was unavailable for some donors at each locus, so association tests used only the typed subset.

The cohort was made up of approximately 700 healthy bone marrow donors. At the time of sampling, every cohort member was nominally healthy, though immune exposures that went unrecorded were likely present. The donor was CMV seropositive and was included in the group of 250 to 300 seropositive cohort members. Every donor gave a peripheral blood sample, and the peripheral blood mononuclear cells from that sample were used for TCR beta sequencing. Genomic DNA extraction from the blood cell samples was performed with the Qiagen DNeasy Blood Extraction Kit. The receptor was isolated from a man aged 25-40 years in good health and CMV-seropositive. The sample taken for sequencing was PBMCs.

The DNA is TGTGCCAGCAGTGAGAGGGGGCGGACAGAGACCCAGTACTTC. This encodes CASSERGRTETQYF. The chain employs TRBV6-1 and TRBJ2-5; 7 bases in between match TRBD1. From V the trimming removes 3 bases and from J it removes 4 bases, while the gene matches leave 5 bases of the junction unaccounted for. Counted from cysteine to phenylalanine, this CDR3 has 14 amino acids. The only DNA kept is the CDR3, 42 bases in frame from the first base. CDR1 and CDR2 were assigned from the germline V gene as MNHNS and SASEGT.